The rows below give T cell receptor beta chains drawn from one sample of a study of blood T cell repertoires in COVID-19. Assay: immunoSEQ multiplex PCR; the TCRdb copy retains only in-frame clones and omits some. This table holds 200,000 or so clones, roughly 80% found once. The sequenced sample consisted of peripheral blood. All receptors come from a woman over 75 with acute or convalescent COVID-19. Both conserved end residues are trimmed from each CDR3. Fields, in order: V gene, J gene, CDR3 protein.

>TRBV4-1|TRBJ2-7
ASSQEGWEGGYEQY
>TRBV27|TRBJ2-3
ASRDRDRGADTQY
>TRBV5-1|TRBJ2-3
ASSLLTSGSTDTQY
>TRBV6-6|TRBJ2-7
ASSYPGSYEQY
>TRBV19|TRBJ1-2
ASSEQGGDYGYT
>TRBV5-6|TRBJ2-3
ASSPLRLRDRGDTQY
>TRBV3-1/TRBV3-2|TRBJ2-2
ASSHPGQGPTGELF
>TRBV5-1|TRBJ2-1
ASSLHEEQF
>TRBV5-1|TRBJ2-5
ASSLAGGAETQY
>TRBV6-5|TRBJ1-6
ASSTQGNSPLH
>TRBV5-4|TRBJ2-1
ASSLKPSSYNEQF
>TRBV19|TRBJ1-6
ASRGTGYSPLH
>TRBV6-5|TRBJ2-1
ASSYSIAGLNEQF
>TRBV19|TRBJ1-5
ASRGRRVEGQPQH
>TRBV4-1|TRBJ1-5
ASSQADRGRGNQPQH
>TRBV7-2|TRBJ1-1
ASSLDRANTEAF
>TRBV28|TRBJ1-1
ASSSPGGRGTEAF
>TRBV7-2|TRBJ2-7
ASSSPTGTYEQY
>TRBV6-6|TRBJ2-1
ASSYLASEQF
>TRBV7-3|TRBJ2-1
ASSLRGGGGPSNEQF
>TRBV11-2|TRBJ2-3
ASSRFPPGGTDTQY
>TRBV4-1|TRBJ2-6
ASSLHPGQGAFGANVLT
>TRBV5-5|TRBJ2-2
ASSFRGDTGELF
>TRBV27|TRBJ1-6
ASRRVRGGLDNSPLH
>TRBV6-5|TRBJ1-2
ASSYSNVRGYT
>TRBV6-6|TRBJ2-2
ASSRGGYGELF
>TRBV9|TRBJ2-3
ASGTSGRGDTQY
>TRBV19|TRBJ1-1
ASRPGFLNTEAF
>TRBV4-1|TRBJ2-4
ASSQGTGLAGGWAKNIQY
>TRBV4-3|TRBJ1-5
ASSLGTGEINQPQH
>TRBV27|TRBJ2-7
ASSTGTSGRVYEQY
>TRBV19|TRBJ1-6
AAGEGETYNSPLH
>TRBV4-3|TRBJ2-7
ASSQDSTGGSYEQY
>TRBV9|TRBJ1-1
ASSPRQAYTEAF
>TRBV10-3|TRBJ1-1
AIRAPQGEAF
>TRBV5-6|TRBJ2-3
ASSWGSGSMNTQY
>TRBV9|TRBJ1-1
ASSVAGTAPDTEAF
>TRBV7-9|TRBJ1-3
ASSLDRGTGNTIY
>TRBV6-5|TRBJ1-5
ASRRDRLEGPQH
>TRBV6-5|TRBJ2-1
ASTSTGGSEQF
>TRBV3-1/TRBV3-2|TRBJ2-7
ASSASSGPYEQY
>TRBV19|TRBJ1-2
ASSITGFYT
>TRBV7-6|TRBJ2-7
ASSPAVGGIYEQY
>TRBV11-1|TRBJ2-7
ASSLGSGTKYEQY
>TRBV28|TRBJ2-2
ASSLIKGPGELF
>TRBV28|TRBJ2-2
ASSTAVVTPGELF
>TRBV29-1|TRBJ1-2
SADRVGYGYT
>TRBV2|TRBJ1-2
ASSERQPYGYT
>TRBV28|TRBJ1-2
ASSLRDSYGYT
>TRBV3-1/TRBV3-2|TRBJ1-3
ASSLGADSGNTIY
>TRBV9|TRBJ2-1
ASSVRRELSNEQF
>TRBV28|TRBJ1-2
ASSPGGQGALGYT
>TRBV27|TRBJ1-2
ASSPRQGVDYGYT
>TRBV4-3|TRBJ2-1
ASSQELAGGLQQF
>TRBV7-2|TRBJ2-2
ASSLARNTGELF
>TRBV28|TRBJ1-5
ASRETGDNQPQH
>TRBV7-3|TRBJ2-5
ASSLTREETQY
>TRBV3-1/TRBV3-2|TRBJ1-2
ASSQDYPGAAGYT
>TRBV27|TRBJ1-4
ASSLAGRWPRNEKLF
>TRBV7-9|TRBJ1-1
ASSLLTGLNTEAF